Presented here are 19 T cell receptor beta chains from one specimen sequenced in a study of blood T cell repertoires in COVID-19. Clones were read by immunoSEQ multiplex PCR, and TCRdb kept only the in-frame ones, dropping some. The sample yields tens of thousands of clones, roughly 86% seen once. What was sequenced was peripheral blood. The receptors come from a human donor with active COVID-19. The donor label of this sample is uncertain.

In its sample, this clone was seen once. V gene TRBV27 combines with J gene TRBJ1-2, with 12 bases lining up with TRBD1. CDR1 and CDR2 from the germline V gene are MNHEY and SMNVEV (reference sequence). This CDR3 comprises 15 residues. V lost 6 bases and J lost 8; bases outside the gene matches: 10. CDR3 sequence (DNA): TGTGCCAGCAGCCGACTTGGGACAGGGGGCGAGGGCTACACCTTC. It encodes CASSRLGTGGEGYTF.

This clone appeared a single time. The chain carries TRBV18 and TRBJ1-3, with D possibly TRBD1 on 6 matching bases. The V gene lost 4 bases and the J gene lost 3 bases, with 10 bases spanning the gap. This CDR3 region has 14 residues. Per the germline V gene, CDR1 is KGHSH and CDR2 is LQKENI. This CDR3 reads CASSQDSDGNTIYF. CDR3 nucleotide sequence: TGTGCCAGCTCACAGGACAGCGATGGAAACACCATATATTTT. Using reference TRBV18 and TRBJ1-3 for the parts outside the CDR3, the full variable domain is NAGVMQNPRHLVRRRGQEARLRCSPMKGHSHVYWYRQLPEEGLKFMVYLQKENIIDESGMPKERFSAEFPKEGPSILRIQQVVRGDSAAYFCASSQDSDGNTIYFGEGSWLTVV.

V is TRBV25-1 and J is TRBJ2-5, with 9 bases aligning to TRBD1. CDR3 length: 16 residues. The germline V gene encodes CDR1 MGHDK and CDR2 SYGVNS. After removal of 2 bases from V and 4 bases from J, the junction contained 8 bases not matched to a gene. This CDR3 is CASSEPLATGGETQYF. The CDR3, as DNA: TGTGCCAGCAGTGAACCCCTCGCGACAGGGGGAGAGACCCAGTACTTC.

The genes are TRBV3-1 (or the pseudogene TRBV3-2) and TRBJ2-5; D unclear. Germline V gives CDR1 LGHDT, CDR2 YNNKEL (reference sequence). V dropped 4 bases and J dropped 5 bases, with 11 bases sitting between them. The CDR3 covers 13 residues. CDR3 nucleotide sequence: TGTGCCAGCAGCCCCTCTAGTCGGGAGACCCAGTACTTC. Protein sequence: CASSPSSRETQYF.

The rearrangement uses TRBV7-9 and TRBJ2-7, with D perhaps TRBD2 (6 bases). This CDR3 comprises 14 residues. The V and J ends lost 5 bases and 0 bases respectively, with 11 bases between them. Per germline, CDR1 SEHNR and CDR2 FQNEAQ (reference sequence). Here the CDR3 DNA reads TGTGCCAGCAGCGTCATGGGGGGCTCCTACGAGCAGTACTTC. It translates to CASSVMGGSYEQYF.

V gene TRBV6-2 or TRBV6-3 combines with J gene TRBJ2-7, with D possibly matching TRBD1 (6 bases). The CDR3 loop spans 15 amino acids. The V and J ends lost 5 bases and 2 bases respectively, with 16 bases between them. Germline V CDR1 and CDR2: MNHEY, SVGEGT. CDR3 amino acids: CASSPRDKPPYEQYF. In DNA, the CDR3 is TGTGCCAGCAGTCCCCGGGACAAGCCCCCCTACGAGCAGTACTTC.

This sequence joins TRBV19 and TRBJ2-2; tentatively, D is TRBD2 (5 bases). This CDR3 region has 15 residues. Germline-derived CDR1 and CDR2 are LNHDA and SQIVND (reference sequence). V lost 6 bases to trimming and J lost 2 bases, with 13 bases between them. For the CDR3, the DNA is TGTGCCAGTAGGCGGGCAGCTAGCAACACCGGGGAGCTGTTTTTT. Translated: CASRRAASNTGELFF.

The CDR3 is CASSPPGGAATDTQYF. The CDR3, as DNA: TGTGCCAGCTCACCACCCGGGGGGGCGGCCACAGATACGCAGTATTTT. The chain joins TRBV18 to TRBJ2-3, with 8 bases aligning to TRBD2. CDR3 length: 16 amino acids. Germline loops: CDR1 KGHSH, CDR2 LQKENI. V lost 0 bases to trimming and J lost 2 bases; unmatched junction nucleotides: 4.

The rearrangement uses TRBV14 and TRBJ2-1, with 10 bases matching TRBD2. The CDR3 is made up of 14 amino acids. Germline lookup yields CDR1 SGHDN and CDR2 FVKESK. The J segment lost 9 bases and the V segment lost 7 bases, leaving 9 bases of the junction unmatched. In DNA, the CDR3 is TGTGCCAGCAAGAGCGGGGGGGCCCACATTGAGCAGTTCTTC. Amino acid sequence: CASKSGGAHIEQFF.

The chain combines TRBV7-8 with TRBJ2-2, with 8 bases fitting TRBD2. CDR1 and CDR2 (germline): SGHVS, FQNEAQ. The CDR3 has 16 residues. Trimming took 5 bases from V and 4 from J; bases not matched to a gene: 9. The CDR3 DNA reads TGTGCCAGCAGCCCGGGGGGACTAGTCAGCACCGGGGAGCTGTTTTTT. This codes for CASSPGGLVSTGELFF.

In DNA form, the CDR3 reads TGTGCCAGCAGTACCCACCCGGTTGGCAATCAGCCCCAGCATTTT. Protein: CASSTHPVGNQPQHF. The chain employs TRBV6-5 and TRBJ1-5; D not resolved. This CDR3 contains 15 residues. Trimming cost V 5 bases and J 2 bases, with 13 bases left between them. Germline V CDR1 and CDR2: MNHEY, SVGAGI.

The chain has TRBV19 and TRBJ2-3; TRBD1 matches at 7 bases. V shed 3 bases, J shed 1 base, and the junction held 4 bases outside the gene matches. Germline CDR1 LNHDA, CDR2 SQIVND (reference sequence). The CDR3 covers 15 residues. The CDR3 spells CASSMRGLGTDTQYF. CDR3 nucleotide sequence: TGTGCCAGTAGTATGAGGGGGCTGGGCACAGATACGCAGTATTTT.

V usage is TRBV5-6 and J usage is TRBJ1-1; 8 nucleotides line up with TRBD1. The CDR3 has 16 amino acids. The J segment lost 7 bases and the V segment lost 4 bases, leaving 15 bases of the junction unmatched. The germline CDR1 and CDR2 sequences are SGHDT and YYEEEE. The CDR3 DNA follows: TGTGCCAGCAGCCTGATCCCCGGGACAGGTCTATTTGAAGCTTTCTTT. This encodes CASSLIPGTGLFEAFF.

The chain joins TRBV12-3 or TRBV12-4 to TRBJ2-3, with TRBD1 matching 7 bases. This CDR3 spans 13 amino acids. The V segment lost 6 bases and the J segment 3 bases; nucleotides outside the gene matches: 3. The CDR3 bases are TGTGCCAGCAGGGTACAGGGGACAGATACGCAGTATTTT. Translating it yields CASRVQGTDTQYF.

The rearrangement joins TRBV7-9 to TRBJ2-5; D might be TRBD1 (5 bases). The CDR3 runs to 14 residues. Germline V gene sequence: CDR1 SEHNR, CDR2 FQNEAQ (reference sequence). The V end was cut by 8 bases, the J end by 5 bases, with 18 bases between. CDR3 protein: CASSWMGWGETQYF. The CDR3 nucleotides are TGTGCCAGCTCCTGGATGGGGTGGGGCGAGACCCAGTACTTC.

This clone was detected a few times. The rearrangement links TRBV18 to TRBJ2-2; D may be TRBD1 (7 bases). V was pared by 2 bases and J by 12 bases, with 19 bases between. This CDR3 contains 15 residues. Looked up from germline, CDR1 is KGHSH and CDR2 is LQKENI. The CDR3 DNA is TGTGCCAGCTCACCAAGAAACAGGGGAGGAGAAAAGCTGTTTTTT. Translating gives CASSPRNRGGEKLFF.

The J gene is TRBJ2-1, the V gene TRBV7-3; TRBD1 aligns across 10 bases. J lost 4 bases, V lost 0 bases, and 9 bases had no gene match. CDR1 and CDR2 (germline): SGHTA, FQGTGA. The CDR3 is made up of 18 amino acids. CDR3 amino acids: CASSLTSGTGALYNEQFF. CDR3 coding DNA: TGTGCCAGCAGCTTAACGTCTGGGACAGGGGCGCTTTACAATGAGCAGTTCTTC.

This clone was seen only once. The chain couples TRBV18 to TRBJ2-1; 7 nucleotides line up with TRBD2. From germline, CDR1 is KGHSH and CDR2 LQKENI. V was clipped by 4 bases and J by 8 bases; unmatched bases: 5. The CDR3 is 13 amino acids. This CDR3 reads CASSQAGRDEQFF. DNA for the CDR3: TGTGCCAGCTCACAGGCAGGGAGGGATGAGCAGTTCTTC. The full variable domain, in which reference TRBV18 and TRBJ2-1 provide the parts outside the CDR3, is NAGVMQNPRHLVRRRGQEARLRCSPMKGHSHVYWYRQLPEEGLKFMVYLQKENIIDESGMPKERFSAEFPKEGPSILRIQQVVRGDSAAYFCASSQAGRDEQFFGPGTRLTVL.

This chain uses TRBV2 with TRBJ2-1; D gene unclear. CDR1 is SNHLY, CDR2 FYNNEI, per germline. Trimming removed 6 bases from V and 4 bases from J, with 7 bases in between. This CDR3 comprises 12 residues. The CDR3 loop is CASRSQYNEQFF. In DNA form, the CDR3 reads TGTGCCAGCAGGTCCCAATACAATGAGCAGTTCTTC. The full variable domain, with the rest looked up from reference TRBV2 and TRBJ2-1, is EPEVTQTPSHQVTQMGQEVILRCVPISNHLYFYWYRQILGQKVEFLVSFYNNEISEKSEIFDDQFSVERPDGSNFTLKIRSTKLEDSAMYFCASRSQYNEQFFGPGTRLTVL.